This TCR beta chain was sequenced during a study of immune evolution from preneoplasia to lung adenocarcinoma. Findings and caveats of the study: From normal lung to invasive adenocarcinoma, top clone frequencies appeared to decrease. Normal lung had highest clonality; later lesions appeared denser, more diverse.

As concerns this clone: What it recognizes is unknown.

Trimming removed 3 bases from V and 3 bases from J, with 18 bases in between. From germline, CDR1 is LNHDA and CDR2 SQIVND (reference sequence). CDR3 length: 16 residues. Profiled with immunoSEQ multiplex PCR; TCRdb holds only in-frame clones, not every one. The sample gives just over 6,000 clones, 80% of which show up once; under 6.5% is in the top ten. The sequenced sample consisted of FFPE minimally invasive lung adenocarcinoma tissue. This receptor was obtained from a person aged 50 or older with lung adenocarcinoma. The V gene is TRBV19, the J gene TRBJ2-7; D might be TRBD2 (5 bases). This CDR3 reads CASSITTINGYYEQYF. Written as DNA, the CDR3 is TGTGCCAGTAGTATCACGACTATCAACGGATACTACGAGCAGTACTTC.